Shown below are 23 T cell receptor beta chains from a single sample sequenced in a study of T cell clusters in autoimmune cytopenias. TRB rearrangements were amplified by touch-down multiplex PCR with mixed TRB-A/B primers. TCRdb re-called the multiplex PCR reads; one entry per CDR3 protein, DNA not given. The sample includes about 4,000 distinct CDR3 sequences. Some 40,000 genome equivalents of blood DNA were amplified for TRB. The sequenced sample was peripheral blood. The receptors originated from a human donor with an autoimmune cytopenia or autoimmune hepatitis (not recorded which).

Measured by frequency, this clonotype is medium-sized. The V call is TRBV30, the J call TRBJ2-7. There are 11 residues in the CDR3. Per the germline V gene, CDR1 is GTSNPN and CDR2 is SVGIG (reference sequence). CDR3 amino acids: CAWMDTYEQYF.

In terms of frequency, this clonotype is medium-sized. The genes are TRBV30 and TRBJ1-5; TCRdb's D gene call, TRBD1, goes unchecked for lack of DNA. The germline V gene encodes CDR1 GTSNPN and CDR2 SVGIG (reference sequence). This CDR3 has 15 residues. The CDR3 reads CAWSFRDRGLQPQHF.

This clonotype is classed as medium-sized by frequency. The V call is TRBV5-4, the J call TRBJ2-5; the TCRdb D gene call, TRBD2, has no DNA to confirm it. This CDR3 has 17 amino acids. CDR1 is SGHNT, CDR2 YYREEE, per germline (reference sequence). The CDR3 reads CASSSGASGGVAETQYF.

This clonotype ranks as medium-sized in terms of frequency. The gene calls are TRBV13 and TRBJ2-5; as DNA is missing, the TRBD1 call by TCRdb cannot be tested. The V gene's germline CDR1 is PRHDT and CDR2 FYEKMQ (reference sequence). The CDR3 length is 16 residues. CDR3 residues: CASSTGGGAGSETQYF. The entire variable domain, with the rest obtained from reference TRBV13 and TRBJ2-5, is as follows: AAGVIQSPRHLIKEKRETATLKCYPIPRHDTVYWYQQGPGQDPQFLISFYEKMQSDKGSIPDRFSAQQFSDYHSELNMSSLELGDSALYFCASSTGGGAGSETQYFGPGTRLLVL.

The V gene is TRBV6-5, the J gene TRBJ1-1. This CDR3 is 14 amino acids long. Looked up from germline, CDR1 is MNHEY and CDR2 is SVGAGI. This CDR3 reads CATQPDYRNTEAFF.

V and J are TRBV30 and TRBJ1-6; TCRdb's D call of TRBD1 is untestable without DNA. Germline CDR1 is GTSNPN and CDR2 is SVGIG (reference sequence). The length of the CDR3 is 12 residues. The CDR3 loop is CAGRGQGDRRHF.

Judged by frequency, this clonotype is medium-sized (0.01 to 0.1%). J is TRBJ2-7 and V is TRBV29-1. The CDR3 is made up of 14 amino acids. From germline, CDR1 is SQVTM and CDR2 ANQGSEA. The CDR3 is CSVEGTEYSYEQYF.

This clonotype counts as medium-sized (0.01 to 0.1%) by frequency. The chain recombines TRBV19 with TRBJ2-1; TCRdb's D call of TRBD2 is untestable without DNA. The CDR3 is 15 residues long. Germline V gene lookup returns CDR1 LNHDA and CDR2 SQIVND (reference sequence). CDR3: CASSSGTSGSYEQFF.

This clonotype is classed as medium-sized by frequency. The J gene is TRBJ2-7, the V gene TRBV30; TCRdb's assignment of TRBD1 cannot be checked, as there is no DNA. CDR3 length: 13 residues. Per the germline V gene, CDR1 is GTSNPN and CDR2 is SVGIG (reference sequence). The CDR3: CAWSRNRGYEQYF. Complete variable domain (other parts from reference TRBV30 and TRBJ2-7): SQTIHQWPATLVQPVGSPLSLECTVEGTSNPNLYWYRQAAGRGLQLLFYSVGIGQISSEVPQNLSASRPQDRQFILSSKKLLLSDSGFYLCAWSRNRGYEQYFGPGTRLTVT.

The chain is built from TRBV6-1 and TRBJ1-3; the TCRdb call, TRBD1, lacks DNA for checking. Per germline, CDR1 MNHNS and CDR2 SASEGT. The CDR3 runs to 16 residues. The CDR3 is CASSIEQGVSGNTIYF.

The chain is built from TRBV10-1 and TRBJ2-7; TCRdb's D gene call, TRBD2, goes unchecked for lack of DNA. The CDR3 sequence is 18 residues long. Germline CDR1 reads WNHNN; CDR2 reads SYGVQD (reference sequence). The CDR3 loop reads CASSLISWGLHTSYEQYF.

The chain uses TRBV20-1 and TRBJ1-4. Germline lookup yields CDR1 DFQATT and CDR2 SNEGSKA (reference sequence). The CDR3 sequence is 12 residues long. CDR3 sequence reads: CSGVQNNEKLFF.

Frequency places this clonotype as medium-sized. This chain joins TRBV6-5 and TRBJ2-1; TCRdb designates TRBD1, a call that cannot be tested without DNA. CDR1 MNHEY and CDR2 SVGAGI come from the germline V gene. The CDR3 runs to 14 residues. CDR3 amino acids: CAAHGGSAYNEQFF.

Measured by frequency, this clonotype is medium-sized. The chain couples TRBV7-2 to TRBJ2-5; TCRdb's D gene call, TRBD1, goes unchecked for lack of DNA. This CDR3 has 13 residues. Germline values: CDR1 SGHTA, CDR2 FQGNSA. CDR3 in amino acids: CASSDDSQETQYF.

This clonotype is labeled medium-sized based on frequency. V usage is TRBV15 and J usage is TRBJ2-5; with no DNA, the TCRdb D assignment of TRBD1 cannot be verified. The CDR3 is 11 amino acids. Germline V lookup: CDR1 LNHNV, CDR2 YYDKDF (reference sequence). CDR3 loop: CAGGGLETQYF.

Judged by frequency, this clonotype is medium-sized. The chain employs TRBV27 and TRBJ2-7; checking the TCRdb D call of TRBD2 is not possible without DNA. The CDR3 is 17 amino acids. Germline V gene lookup returns CDR1 MNHEY and CDR2 SMNVEV (reference sequence). The CDR3 sequence: CASSAWDGSGSAYEQYF.

This clonotype is medium-sized by frequency. The CDR3 region is CASTLEGFTDTQYF. The chain employs TRBV5-5 and TRBJ2-3; TCRdb outputs TRBD2, but without DNA this stays unchecked. The CDR3 runs to 14 residues. Germline V gives CDR1 SGHKS, CDR2 YYEKEE (reference sequence).

The genes are TRBV11-1 and TRBJ1-3; TCRdb names TRBD1, which stays unverified in the absence of DNA. Looked up from germline, CDR1 is SGHAT and CDR2 is FQDESV (reference sequence). The CDR3 contains 14 residues. The CDR3 loop is CASSTGGYRNTIYF.

CDR3 residues: CASSPQGAHTGELFF. This chain connects TRBV18 to TRBJ2-2; TCRdb's D call of TRBD1 is untestable without DNA. The CDR3 spans 15 residues. Per the germline V gene, CDR1 is KGHSH and CDR2 is LQKENI.

The chain is built from TRBV5-5 and TRBJ1-6; TCRdb selects TRBD1, and the lack of DNA leaves this call unchecked. CDR1 SGHKS and CDR2 YYEKEE come from the germline V gene (reference sequence). CDR3 length: 16 amino acids. CDR3 region: CASSSSGGSLNSPLHF.

Measured by frequency, this clonotype is medium-sized. The chain links TRBV29-1 to TRBJ1-1. In germline, CDR1 is SQVTM, CDR2 ANQGSEA. The CDR3 runs 11 residues. The CDR3 is CSAGSETEAFF.

This clonotype counts as medium-sized by frequency. The rearrangement uses TRBV12-3 or TRBV12-4 and TRBJ2-6; the D gene TCRdb calls, TRBD1, cannot be checked with no DNA. The CDR3 is made up of 15 amino acids. Here the CDR3 reads CASTLGGSGANVLTF.

V usage is TRBV5-1 and J usage is TRBJ2-3; TCRdb selects TRBD2, and the lack of DNA leaves this call unchecked. Per the germline V gene, CDR1 is SGHRS and CDR2 is YFSETQ. The CDR3 extends over 13 amino acids. CDR3 loop: CASSLGGADTQYF.